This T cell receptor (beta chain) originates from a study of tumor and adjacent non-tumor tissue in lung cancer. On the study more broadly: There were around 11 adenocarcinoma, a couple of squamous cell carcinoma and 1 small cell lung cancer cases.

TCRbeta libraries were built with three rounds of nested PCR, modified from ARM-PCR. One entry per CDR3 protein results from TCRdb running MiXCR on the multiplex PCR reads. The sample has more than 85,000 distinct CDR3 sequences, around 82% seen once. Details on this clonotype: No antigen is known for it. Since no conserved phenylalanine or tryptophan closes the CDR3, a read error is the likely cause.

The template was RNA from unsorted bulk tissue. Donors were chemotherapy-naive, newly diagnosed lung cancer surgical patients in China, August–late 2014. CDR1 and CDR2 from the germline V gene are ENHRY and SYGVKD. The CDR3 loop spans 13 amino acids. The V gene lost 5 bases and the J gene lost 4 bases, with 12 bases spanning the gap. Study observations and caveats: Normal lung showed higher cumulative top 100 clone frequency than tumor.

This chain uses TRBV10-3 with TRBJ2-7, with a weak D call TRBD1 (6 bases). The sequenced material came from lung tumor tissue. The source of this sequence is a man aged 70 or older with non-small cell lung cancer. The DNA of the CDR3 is TGTGCCATCAGTCCCTCCAGGGGTTACGAGCAGTACTTA. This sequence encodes CAISPSRGYEQYL.